The 18 T cell receptor beta chains listed next were all sequenced from one sample in a study of CD8 T cells in ankylosing spondylitis. The study, taken as a whole, reports: Made up of eight or nine highly homologous variants, a TCR beta motif appeared characteristic of ankylosing spondylitis blood.

Via MiXCR, TCRdb re-called the 5' RACE reads, giving one row per CDR3 protein. The sample records around 450,000 distinct CDR3 sequences, about 25% being singletons. These receptors have no identified antigens. The sequenced material came from blood, either unsorted or a sorted T cell fraction (not recorded which). These receptors were collected from a male donor with ankylosing spondylitis.

V usage is TRBV4-1 and J usage is TRBJ2-3; 7 nucleotides line up with TRBD2. The germline CDR1 and CDR2 sequences are MGHRA and YSYEKL. V shed 4 bases, J shed 6 bases, and the junction held 13 bases outside the gene matches. The CDR3 is made up of 16 amino acids. CDR3 DNA sequence: TGCGCCAGCAGCCGCGGGGGACCAGGAGTTCCGGATACGCAGTATTTT. This encodes CASSRGGPGVPDTQYF.

This clonotype was observed a handful of times. This chain joins TRBV7-9 and TRBJ1-1; D not certain. V lost 7 bases and J lost 2, with 14 bases in between. The CDR3 totals 14 residues. Germline CDR1 SEHNR, CDR2 FQNEAQ (reference sequence). The CDR3 is CASISLNFNTEAFF. The CDR3 nucleotides are TGTGCCAGCATCAGCTTGAATTTTAACACTGAAGCTTTCTTT.

V gene TRBV5-1 combines with J gene TRBJ2-5; 7 nucleotides line up with TRBD1. V lost 3 bases, J lost 0 bases, and 2 bases stayed unmatched. CDR3 length: 14 amino acids. CDR1 is SGHRS, CDR2 YFSETQ, per germline. DNA of the CDR3: TGCGCCAGCAGCTCACAGGGGAACCAAGAGACCCAGTACTTC. Translating it yields CASSSQGNQETQYF.

This clonotype was found a few times. The chain recombines TRBV7-2 with TRBJ2-1; TRBD1 might be the D (6 bases). Trimming stripped 4 bases from V and 0 bases from J, with 10 bases between. The CDR3 totals 15 residues. In germline, CDR1 is SGHTA, CDR2 FQGNSA. The CDR3 bases are TGTGCCAGCAGCTACCAGGGGAGCTCCTACAATGAGCAGTTCTTC. It encodes CASSYQGSSYNEQFF.

This clonotype has a handful of counts. This chain links TRBV4-1 with TRBJ1-2; D gene ambiguous. The CDR3 consists of 14 residues. Trimming left V 0 bases short and J 7 bases short, with 12 bases between. CDR1 and CDR2 from the germline V gene are MGHRA and YSYEKL. The chain's CDR3 is CASSQESIRTGYTF. CDR3 coding DNA: TGCGCCAGCAGCCAAGAGAGCATCAGAACTGGCTACACCTTC.

This clonotype was found a few times. This chain joins TRBV20-1 and TRBJ2-1; 7 bases match TRBD1. The CDR3 is made up of 14 amino acids. Germline assignment: CDR1 DFQATT and CDR2 SNEGSKA (reference sequence). V shed 4 bases and J 0 bases; nucleotides not matched to a gene: 3. The DNA for the CDR3 is TGCAGTGCTATCCGGGACAGCTCCTACAATGAGCAGTTCTTC. Its protein is CSAIRDSSYNEQFF.

This chain connects TRBV2 to TRBJ1-2; TRBD1 aligns across 11 bases. This CDR3 region has 14 residues. The J segment lost 8 bases and the V segment lost 8 bases, leaving 10 bases of the junction unmatched. Germline assignment: CDR1 SNHLY and CDR2 FYNNEI. CDR3 nucleotides: TGTGCCAGCCTAGCCAGGACAGGGGGCGACGGCTACACCTTC. This translates into CASLARTGGDGYTF.

V is TRBV20-1 and J is TRBJ2-1; D tentatively fits TRBD1 or TRBD2 (6 bases each). This CDR3 is 15 amino acids long. Germline lookup yields CDR1 DFQATT and CDR2 SNEGSKA (reference sequence). Trimming took 0 bases from V and 6 from J, leaving 15 bases between them. This chain's CDR3 is CSARDWGARGNEQFF. The CDR3 bases are TGCAGTGCTAGAGATTGGGGGGCGAGAGGCAATGAGCAGTTCTTC.

This clonotype was seen more than once but under ten times. The chain joins TRBV5-5 to TRBJ2-7; no definite D call. The V gene lost 4 bases and the J gene lost 4 bases, with 9 bases spanning the gap. The CDR3 contains 12 residues. Germline V lookup: CDR1 SGHKS, CDR2 YYEKEE (reference sequence). This CDR3 reads CASSLLGYEQYF. The CDR3 DNA sequence: TGTGCCAGCAGCCTCTTGGGGTACGAGCAGTACTTC.

This clonotype has a handful of counts. The V call is TRBV11-2, the J call TRBJ2-7; 8 nucleotides line up with TRBD2. The CDR3 covers 15 residues. CDR1 and CDR2 from the germline V gene are SGHAT and FQNNGV. V was clipped by 8 bases and J by 2 bases; unmatched bases: 11. DNA of the CDR3: TGTGCCAGCGGCCCGTCCGGGAGGGCCCCCTACGAGCAGTACGTC. Its protein product is CASGPSGRAPYEQYV.

V usage is TRBV11-2 and J usage is TRBJ2-5; 7 bases map to TRBD2. Losses at the gene ends were 4 bases for V and 5 bases for J; bases not matched to a gene: 1. This CDR3 is built from 12 residues. From germline, CDR1 is SGHAT and CDR2 FQNNGV. The CDR3 sequence: CASSWEGETQYF. The CDR3 DNA reads as TGTGCCAGCAGCTGGGAGGGGGAGACCCAGTACTTC.

This clonotype was counted between two and nine times. The chain is built from TRBV13 and TRBJ1-6, with TRBD1 matching 9 bases. Germline V gives CDR1 PRHDT, CDR2 FYEKMQ (reference sequence). The ends lost 5 bases at V and 7 bases at J; junction bases unmatched: 3. The CDR3 is made up of 14 amino acids. The CDR3 coding sequence is TGTGCCAGCAGCCCCGACAGGGGGAATTCACCCCTCCACTTT. Translating gives CASSPDRGNSPLHF.

CDR3 sequence (DNA): TGTGCCAGCAGCGTAGTACCCGGGAGGAATACGCAGTATTTT. Residues: CASSVVPGRNTQYF. J is TRBJ2-3 and V is TRBV9; TRBD2 agrees at 7 bases. V gave up 0 bases and J gave up 7 bases; unmatched junction bases: 5. This CDR3 has 14 residues. The germline V gene encodes CDR1 SGDLS and CDR2 YYNGEE.

The rearrangement uses TRBV20-1 and TRBJ2-7, with D possibly TRBD2 on 5 matching bases. Trimming cost V 6 bases and J 6 bases, with 15 bases left between them. Germline V CDR1 and CDR2: DFQATT, SNEGSKA (reference sequence). The CDR3 runs to 12 residues. The CDR3 DNA follows: TGCAGTGCCCGCCAGAGGGCGGGCGAGCAGTACGTC. This translates into CSARQRAGEQYV.

This chain uses TRBV14 with TRBJ2-3; no definite D call. The CDR3 is made up of 17 amino acids. Trimming cost V 1 base and J 1 base, with 15 bases left between them. Germline V lookup: CDR1 SGHDN, CDR2 FVKESK. The CDR3 sequence is CASSQALRTRRTDTQYF. Here the CDR3 DNA reads TGTGCCAGCAGCCAAGCTCTGAGGACCCGTCGCACAGATACGCAGTATTTT.

V usage is TRBV20-1 and J usage is TRBJ1-2; D not certain. Germline CDR1 and CDR2: DFQATT and SNEGSKA (reference sequence). CDR3 length: 13 residues. Trimming removed 0 bases from V and 4 bases from J, with 9 bases in between. The CDR3 reads CSARDPLTYGYTF. The CDR3 DNA follows: TGCAGTGCTAGAGATCCACTAACCTATGGCTACACCTTC.

The rearrangement joins TRBV20-1 to TRBJ2-1; 9 bases are a match to TRBD1. J gave up 4 bases and V 3 bases, and 4 bases lay outside the gene matches. The CDR3 consists of 14 residues. The germline V gene has CDR1 DFQATT and CDR2 SNEGSKA (reference sequence). The CDR3 region has the DNA TGCAGTGCTAGGGTGGACAGGGGATACAATGAGCAGTTCTTC. It is translated as CSARVDRGYNEQFF.

CDR3 amino acids: CAISGGPKGAEAFF. The CDR3 DNA sequence: TGTGCCATCAGTGGCGGGCCCAAGGGGGCTGAAGCTTTCTTT. V and J are TRBV10-3 and TRBJ1-1, with a weak D call TRBD1 (6 bases). Trimming cost V 4 bases and J 6 bases, with 15 bases left between them. The germline CDR1 and CDR2 sequences are ENHRY and SYGVKD. This CDR3 comprises 14 residues.